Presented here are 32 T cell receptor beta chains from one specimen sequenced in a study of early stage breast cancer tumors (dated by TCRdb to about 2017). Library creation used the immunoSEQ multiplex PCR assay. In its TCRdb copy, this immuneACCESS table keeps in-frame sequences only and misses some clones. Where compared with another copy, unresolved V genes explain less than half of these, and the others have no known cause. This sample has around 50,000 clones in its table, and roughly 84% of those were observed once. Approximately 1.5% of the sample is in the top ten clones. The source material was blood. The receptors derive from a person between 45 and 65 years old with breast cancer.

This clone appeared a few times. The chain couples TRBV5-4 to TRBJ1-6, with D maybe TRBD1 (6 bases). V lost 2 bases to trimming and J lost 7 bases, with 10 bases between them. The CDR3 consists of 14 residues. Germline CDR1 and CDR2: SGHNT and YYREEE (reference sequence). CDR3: CASSLGGGNSPLHF. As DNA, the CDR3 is TGTGCCAGCAGCTTAGGGGGGGGGAATTCACCCCTCCACTTT.

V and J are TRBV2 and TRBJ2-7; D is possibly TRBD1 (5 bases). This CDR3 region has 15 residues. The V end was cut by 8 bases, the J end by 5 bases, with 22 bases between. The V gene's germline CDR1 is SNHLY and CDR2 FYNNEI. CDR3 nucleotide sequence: TGTGCCAGCCACCGAATAGGGCAGGGCCCCAACGAGCAGTACTTC. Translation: CASHRIGQGPNEQYF.

The CDR3 nucleotides are TGTGCCTGGAGCGGGCCCGGGAAAGGGGAGCTGTTTTTT. It codes for CAWSGPGKGELFF. The chain uses TRBV30 and TRBJ2-2; D might be TRBD2 (5 bases). Germline assignment: CDR1 GTSNPN and CDR2 SVGIG (reference sequence). This CDR3 contains 13 residues. Trimming left V 3 bases short and J 8 bases short, with 13 bases between.

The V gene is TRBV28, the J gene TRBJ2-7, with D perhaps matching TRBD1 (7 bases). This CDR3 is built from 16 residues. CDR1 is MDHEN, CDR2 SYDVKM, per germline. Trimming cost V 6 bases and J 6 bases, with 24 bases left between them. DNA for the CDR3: TGTGCCAGCAGCGGTGGGGCTCTACAGGGGCGGGGCGAGCAGTACTTC. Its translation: CASSGGALQGRGEQYF. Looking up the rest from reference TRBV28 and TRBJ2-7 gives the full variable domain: DVKVTQSSRYLVKRTGEKVFLECVQDMDHENMFWYRQDPGLGLRLIYFSYDVKMKEKGDIPEGYSVSREKKERFSLILESASTNQTSMYLCASSGGALQGRGEQYFGPGTRLTVT.

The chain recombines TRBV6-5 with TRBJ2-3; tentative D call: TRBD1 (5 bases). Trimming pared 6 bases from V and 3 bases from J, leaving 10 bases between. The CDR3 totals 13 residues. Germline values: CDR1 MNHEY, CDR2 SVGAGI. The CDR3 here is CASRLGPTDTQYF. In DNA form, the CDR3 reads TGTGCCAGCAGGTTGGGGCCTACAGATACGCAGTATTTT.

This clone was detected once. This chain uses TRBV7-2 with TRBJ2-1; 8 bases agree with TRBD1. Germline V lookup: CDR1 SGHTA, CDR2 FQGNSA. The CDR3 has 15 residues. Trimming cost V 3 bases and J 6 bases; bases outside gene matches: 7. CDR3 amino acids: CASSFHGTGINEQFF. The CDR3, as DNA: TGTGCCAGCAGCTTCCACGGGACAGGTATCAATGAGCAGTTCTTC.

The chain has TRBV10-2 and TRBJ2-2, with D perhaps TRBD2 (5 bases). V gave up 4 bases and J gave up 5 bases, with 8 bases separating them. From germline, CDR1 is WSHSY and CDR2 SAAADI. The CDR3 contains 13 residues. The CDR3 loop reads CASSARETGELFF. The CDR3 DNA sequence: TGCGCCAGCAGTGCCCGGGAAACCGGGGAGCTGTTTTTT.

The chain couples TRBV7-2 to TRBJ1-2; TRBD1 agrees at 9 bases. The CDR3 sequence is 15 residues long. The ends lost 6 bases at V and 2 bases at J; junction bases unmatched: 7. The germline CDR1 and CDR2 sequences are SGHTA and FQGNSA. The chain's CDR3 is CASSLTGTGNYGYTF. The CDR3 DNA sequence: TGTGCCAGCAGTTTAACCGGGACAGGGAACTATGGCTACACCTTC.

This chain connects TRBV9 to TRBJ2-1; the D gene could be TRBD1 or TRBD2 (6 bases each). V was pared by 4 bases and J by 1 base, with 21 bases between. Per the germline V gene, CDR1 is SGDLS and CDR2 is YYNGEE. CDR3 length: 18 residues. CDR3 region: CASSPRNPGAESYNEQFF. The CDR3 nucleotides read TGTGCCAGCAGCCCTAGAAACCCGGGGGCCGAATCCTACAATGAGCAGTTCTTC. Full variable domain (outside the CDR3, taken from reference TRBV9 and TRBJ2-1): DSGVTQTPKHLITATGQRVTLRCSPRSGDLSVYWYQQSLDQGLQFLIQYYNGEERAKGNILERFSAQQFPDLHSELNLSSLELGDSALYFCASSPRNPGAESYNEQFFGPGTRLTVL.

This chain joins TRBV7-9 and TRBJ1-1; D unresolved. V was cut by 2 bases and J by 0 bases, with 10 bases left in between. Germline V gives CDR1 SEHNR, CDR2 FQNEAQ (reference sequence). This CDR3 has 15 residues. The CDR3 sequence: CASSLNSPLNTEAFF. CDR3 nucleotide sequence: TGTGCCAGCAGCTTAAACAGTCCTTTGAACACTGAAGCTTTCTTT.

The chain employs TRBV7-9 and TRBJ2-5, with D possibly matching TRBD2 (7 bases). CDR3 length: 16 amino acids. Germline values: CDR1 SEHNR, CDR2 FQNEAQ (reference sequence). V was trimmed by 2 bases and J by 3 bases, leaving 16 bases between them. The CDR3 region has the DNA TGTGCCAGCAGCTTATTTGGTAGGGGGGGCGAAGAGACCCAGTACTTC. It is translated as CASSLFGRGGEETQYF.

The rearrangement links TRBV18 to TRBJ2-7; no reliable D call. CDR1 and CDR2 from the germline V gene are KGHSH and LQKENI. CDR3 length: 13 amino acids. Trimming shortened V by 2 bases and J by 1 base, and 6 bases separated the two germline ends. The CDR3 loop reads CASSPSGSYEQYF. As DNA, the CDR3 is TGTGCCAGCTCACCAAGTGGGTCCTACGAGCAGTACTTC.

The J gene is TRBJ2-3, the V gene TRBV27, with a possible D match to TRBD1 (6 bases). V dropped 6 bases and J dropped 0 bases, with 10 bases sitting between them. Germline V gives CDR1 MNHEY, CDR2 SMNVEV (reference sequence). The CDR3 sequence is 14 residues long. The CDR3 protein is CASSLRGSTDTQYF. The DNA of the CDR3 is TGTGCCAGCAGCCTCAGGGGTAGCACAGATACGCAGTATTTT.

Written as DNA, the CDR3 is TGTGCCAGTAGCCGGACGGATATTAATGAAAAACTGTTTTTT. It codes for CASSRTDINEKLFF. This chain joins TRBV19 and TRBJ1-4; D not resolved. The V end lost 6 bases, the J end lost 4 bases, and 12 bases lay between the germline ends. This CDR3 has 14 amino acids. The germline gives CDR1 LNHDA, CDR2 SQIVND (reference sequence).

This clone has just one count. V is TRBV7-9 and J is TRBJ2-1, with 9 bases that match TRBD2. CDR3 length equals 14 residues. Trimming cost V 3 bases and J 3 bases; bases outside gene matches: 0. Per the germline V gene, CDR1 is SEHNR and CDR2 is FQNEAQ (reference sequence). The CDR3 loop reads CASSFSGGYNEQFF. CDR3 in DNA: TGTGCCAGCAGCTTTAGCGGGGGCTACAATGAGCAGTTCTTC.

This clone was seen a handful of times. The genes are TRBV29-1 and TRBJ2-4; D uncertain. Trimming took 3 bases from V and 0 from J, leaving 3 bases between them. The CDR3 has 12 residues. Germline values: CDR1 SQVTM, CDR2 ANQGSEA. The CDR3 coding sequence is TGCAGCGTTGACGGAGCCAAAAACATTCAGTACTTC. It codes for CSVDGAKNIQYF.

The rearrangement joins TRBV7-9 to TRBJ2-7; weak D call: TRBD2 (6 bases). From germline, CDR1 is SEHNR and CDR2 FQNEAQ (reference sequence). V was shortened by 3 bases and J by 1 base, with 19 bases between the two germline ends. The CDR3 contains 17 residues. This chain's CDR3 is CASSLFSWGLKSYEQYF. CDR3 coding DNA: TGTGCCAGCAGCTTGTTTAGTTGGGGACTTAAATCCTACGAGCAGTACTTC.

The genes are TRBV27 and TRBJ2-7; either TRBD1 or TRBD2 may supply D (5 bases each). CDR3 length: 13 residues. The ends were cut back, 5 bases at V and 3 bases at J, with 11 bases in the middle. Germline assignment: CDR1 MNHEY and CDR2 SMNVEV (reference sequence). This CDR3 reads CASSPRDGYEQYF. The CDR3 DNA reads TGTGCCAGCAGTCCCCGGGACGGCTACGAGCAGTACTTC.

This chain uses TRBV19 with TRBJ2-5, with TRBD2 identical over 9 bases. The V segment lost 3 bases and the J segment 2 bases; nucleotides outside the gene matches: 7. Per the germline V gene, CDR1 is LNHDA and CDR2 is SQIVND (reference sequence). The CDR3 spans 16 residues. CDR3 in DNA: TGTGCCAGTAGTATTAGCCTAGCGGGGATACAAGAGACCCAGTACTTC. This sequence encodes CASSISLAGIQETQYF.

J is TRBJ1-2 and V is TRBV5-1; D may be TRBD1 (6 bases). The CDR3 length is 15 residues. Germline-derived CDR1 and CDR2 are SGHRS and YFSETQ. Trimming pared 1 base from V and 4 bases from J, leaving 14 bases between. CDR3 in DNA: TGCGCCAGCAGCTTGATGGCAGGGGAGGCCTATGGCTACACCTTC. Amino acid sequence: CASSLMAGEAYGYTF.

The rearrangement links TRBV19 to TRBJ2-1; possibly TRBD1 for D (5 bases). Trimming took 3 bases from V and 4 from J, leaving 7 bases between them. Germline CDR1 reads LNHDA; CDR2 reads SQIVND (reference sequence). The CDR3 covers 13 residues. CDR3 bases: TGTGCCAGTAGTATGAGACAGTACAATGAGCAGTTCTTC. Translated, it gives CASSMRQYNEQFF.

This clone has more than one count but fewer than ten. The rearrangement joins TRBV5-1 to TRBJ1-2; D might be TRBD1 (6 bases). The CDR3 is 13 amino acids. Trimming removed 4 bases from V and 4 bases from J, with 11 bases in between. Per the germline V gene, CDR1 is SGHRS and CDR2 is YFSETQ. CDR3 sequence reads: CASSDRGAYGYTF. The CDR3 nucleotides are TGCGCCAGCAGCGATCGGGGGGCCTATGGCTACACCTTC.

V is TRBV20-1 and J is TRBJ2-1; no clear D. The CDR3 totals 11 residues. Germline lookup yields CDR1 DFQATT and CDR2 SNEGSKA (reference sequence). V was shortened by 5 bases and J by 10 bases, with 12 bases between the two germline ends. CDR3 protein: CSAPPRTEQFF. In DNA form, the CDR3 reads TGCAGTGCTCCCCCGCGGACCGAGCAGTTCTTC.

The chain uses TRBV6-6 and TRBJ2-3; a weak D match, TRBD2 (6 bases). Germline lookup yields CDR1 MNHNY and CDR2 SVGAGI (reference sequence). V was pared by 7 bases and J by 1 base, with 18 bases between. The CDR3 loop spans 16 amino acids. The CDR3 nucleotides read TGTGCCAGCACCTCGGGAACGGGAGTAGGCACAGATACGCAGTATTTT. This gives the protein CASTSGTGVGTDTQYF.

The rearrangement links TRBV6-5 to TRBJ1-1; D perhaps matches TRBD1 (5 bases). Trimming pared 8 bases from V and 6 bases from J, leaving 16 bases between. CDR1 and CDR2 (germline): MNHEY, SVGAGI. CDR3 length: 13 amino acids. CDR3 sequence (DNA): TGTGCCAGCGGCAAGGGGATCTCGGCTGAAGCTTTCTTT. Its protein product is CASGKGISAEAFF.

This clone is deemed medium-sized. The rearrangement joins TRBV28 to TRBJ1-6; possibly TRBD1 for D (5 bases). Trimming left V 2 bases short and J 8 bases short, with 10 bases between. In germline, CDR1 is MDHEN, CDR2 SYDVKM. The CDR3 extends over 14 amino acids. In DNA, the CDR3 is TGTGCCAGCAGTTTAGGGCAGGGCCATTCACCCCTCCACTTT. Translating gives CASSLGQGHSPLHF. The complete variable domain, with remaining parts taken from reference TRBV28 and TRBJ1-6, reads DVKVTQSSRYLVKRTGEKVFLECVQDMDHENMFWYRQDPGLGLRLIYFSYDVKMKEKGDIPEGYSVSREKKERFSLILESASTNQTSMYLCASSLGQGHSPLHFGNGTRLTVT.

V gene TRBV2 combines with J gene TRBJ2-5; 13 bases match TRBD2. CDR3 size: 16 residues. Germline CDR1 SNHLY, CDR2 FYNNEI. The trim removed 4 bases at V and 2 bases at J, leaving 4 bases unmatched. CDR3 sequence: CASSGTSGRVQETQYF. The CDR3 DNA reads TGTGCCAGCAGTGGAACTAGCGGGAGGGTACAAGAGACCCAGTACTTC.

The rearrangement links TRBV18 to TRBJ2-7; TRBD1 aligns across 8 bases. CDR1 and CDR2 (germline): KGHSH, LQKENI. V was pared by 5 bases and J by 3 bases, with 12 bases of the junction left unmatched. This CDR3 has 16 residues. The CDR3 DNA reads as TGTGCCAGCTCAAGGGGACAGGTTACCCGAAGCTACGAGCAGTACTTC. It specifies CASSRGQVTRSYEQYF.

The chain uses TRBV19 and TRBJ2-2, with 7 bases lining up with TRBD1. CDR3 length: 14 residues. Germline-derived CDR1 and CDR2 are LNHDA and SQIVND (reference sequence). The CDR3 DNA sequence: TGTGGGACCCAAGAGGGGGCTAACACCGGGGAGCTGTTTTTT. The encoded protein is CGTQEGANTGELFF. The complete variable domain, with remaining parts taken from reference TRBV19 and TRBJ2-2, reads DGGITQSPKYLFRKEGQNVTLSCEQNLNHDAMYWYRQDPGQGLRLIYYSQIVNDFQKGDIAEGYSVSREKKESFPLTVTSAQKNPTAFYLCGTQEGANTGELFFGEGSRLTVL.

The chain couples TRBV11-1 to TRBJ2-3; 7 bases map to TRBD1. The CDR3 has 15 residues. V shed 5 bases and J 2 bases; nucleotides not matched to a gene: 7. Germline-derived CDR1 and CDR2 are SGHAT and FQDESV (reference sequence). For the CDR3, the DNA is TGTGCCAGCAGCCTAGGGACAGTGACCACAGATACGCAGTATTTT. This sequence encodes CASSLGTVTTDTQYF.

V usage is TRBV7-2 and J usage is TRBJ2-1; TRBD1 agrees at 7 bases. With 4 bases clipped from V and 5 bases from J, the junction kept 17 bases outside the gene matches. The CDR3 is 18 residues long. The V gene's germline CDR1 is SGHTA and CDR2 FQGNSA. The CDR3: CASSWNYPGQVIDNEQFF. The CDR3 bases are TGTGCCAGCAGCTGGAACTACCCAGGACAGGTCATTGACAATGAGCAGTTCTTC.

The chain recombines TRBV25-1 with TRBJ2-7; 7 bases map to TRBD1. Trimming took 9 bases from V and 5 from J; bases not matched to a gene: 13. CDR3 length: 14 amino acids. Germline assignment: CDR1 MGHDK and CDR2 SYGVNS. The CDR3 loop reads CARSRVQGKHEQYF. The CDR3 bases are TGTGCCAGGAGCCGAGTACAGGGGAAGCACGAGCAGTACTTC.